The 3 T cell receptor beta chains below all came from one sample that was sequenced in a study of long-term antiretroviral therapy in people with HIV. Investigators performed immunoSEQ version v3.0 at survey level. Assay used: immunoSEQ multiplex PCR; TCRdb lists only in-frame clones, some missing. The sample lists some 19,000 clones; roughly 80% were seen once. Sequenced here: unsorted PBMCs, sampled 0.9 years after starting antiretroviral therapy. These receptors originate from a man aged 18 to 29 with HIV.

This CDR3 is CASSQTQDNQPQHF. The CDR3 DNA is TGTGCCAGCAGTCAGACGCAGGACAATCAGCCCCAGCATTTT. The genes are TRBV25-1 and TRBJ1-5; D gene ambiguous. The germline V gene has CDR1 MGHDK and CDR2 SYGVNS. This CDR3 region has 14 residues. V dropped 5 bases and J dropped 3 bases, with 11 bases sitting between them.

V is TRBV9 and J is TRBJ2-3, with 9 nucleotides matching TRBD2. This CDR3 region has 14 residues. Trimming took 7 bases from V and 2 from J; bases not matched to a gene: 5. Germline V gene sequence: CDR1 SGDLS, CDR2 YYNGEE. The chain's CDR3 is CASAAGGHTDTQYF. CDR3 DNA: TGTGCCAGCGCAGCGGGGGGACACACAGATACGCAGTATTTT. The entire variable domain, with the rest obtained from reference TRBV9 and TRBJ2-3, is as follows: DSGVTQTPKHLITATGQRVTLRCSPRSGDLSVYWYQQSLDQGLQFLIQYYNGEERAKGNILERFSAQQFPDLHSELNLSSLELGDSALYFCASAAGGHTDTQYFGPGTRLTVL.

The V gene is TRBV11-3, the J gene TRBJ2-3, with D perhaps given as TRBD1 or TRBD2 (6 bases each). The germline CDR1 and CDR2 sequences are SGHNT and YENEEA. Trimming took off 5 bases at V and 8 bases at J, with 14 bases between the two ends. The CDR3 covers 13 residues. This CDR3 is CASSTLEGGTQYF. The CDR3 coding sequence is TGTGCCAGCAGCACCCTCGAGGGGGGTACGCAGTATTTT.